This TCR beta chain was retrieved from a study of chemoradiotherapy in HPV16-positive cancers. Turning to the study itself: Functional T-cell assays on two HPV16-positive patients' cells defined candidate HPV-specific clones and common TCR motifs. Study-wide findings and caveats: HPV-specific T cells were functionally defined from only a couple of HPV16-positive patients. Non-HPV-specific T cells did not expand in tumors during treatment, whereas candidate HPV-specific clones and E7-related motifs did.

This CDR3 has 12 residues. V was shortened by 2 bases and J by 7 bases, with 9 bases between the two germline ends. The germline V gene has CDR1 MGHDK and CDR2 SYGVNS. Over chemoradiotherapy, repertoires were sampled more than once. Points on this clone: Its antigen is unidentified.

The table came from immunoSEQ multiplex PCR; TCRdb's copy has only in-frame clones and leaves some out. Among about 32,000 clones listed, around 88% were seen once. This receptor was obtained from a human donor with HPV-associated anogenital cancer. This material consisted of blood, taken from a patient who underwent chemoradiotherapy. V gene TRBV25-1 combines with J gene TRBJ2-7, with D unclear. The CDR3 nucleotides read TGTGCCAGCAGTGAAGCCTTGGGGGAGCAGTACTTC. This gives the protein CASSEALGEQYF.